The 21 T cell receptor beta chains below come from one sample, sequenced in a study of blood T cell repertoires in COVID-19. The table came from immunoSEQ multiplex PCR; TCRdb's copy has only in-frame clones and leaves some out. This sample has about 220,000 clones, with 82% found just once. Sequenced: PBMCs or T cells enriched from blood (not recorded which). These receptors were taken from a woman aged 60-75 years who had recovered from COVID-19.

The J gene is TRBJ2-3, the V gene TRBV7-9; 11 bases match TRBD2. The CDR3 is made up of 15 amino acids. Germline lookup yields CDR1 SEHNR and CDR2 FQNEAQ (reference sequence). Germline trimming cut 5 bases from V and 1 base from J; bases unmatched to any gene: 2. CDR3 region: CASSTLAGGTDTQYF. CDR3 DNA: TGTGCCAGCAGCACACTAGCGGGGGGCACAGATACGCAGTATTTT.

In its sample, this clone was seen a few times. The chain employs TRBV5-1 and TRBJ2-5; possible D gene TRBD2, 6 bases. Trimming stripped 0 bases from V and 2 bases from J, with 11 bases between. This CDR3 has 15 residues. Looked up from germline, CDR1 is SGHRS and CDR2 is YFSETQ. CDR3 nucleotides: TGCGCCAGCAGCTTGGCAGGTGGGAGGCAAGAGACCCAGTACTTC. Amino acid sequence: CASSLAGGRQETQYF.

The CDR3 DNA reads TGTGCCAGCAGCCCGGCCAGCGGGAGGGCCAATGAGCAGTTCTTC. Translating it yields CASSPASGRANEQFF. The V call is TRBV4-2, the J call TRBJ2-1, with 10 bases identical to TRBD2. The CDR3 has 15 residues. Trimming cost V 4 bases and J 6 bases; bases outside gene matches: 6. Germline assignment: CDR1 LGHNA and CDR2 YNFKEQ.

V usage is TRBV19 and J usage is TRBJ1-5; 11 nucleotides agree with TRBD1. The germline V gene has CDR1 LNHDA and CDR2 SQIVND (reference sequence). Losses at the gene ends were 6 bases for V and 5 bases for J; bases not matched to a gene: 18. This CDR3 comprises 19 residues. The CDR3 DNA reads as TGTGCCAGTAGCCCTATGCGGGACAGGGGGTGGTTTCGGTATCAGCCCCAGCATTTT. This encodes CASSPMRDRGWFRYQPQHF.

The V and J genes are TRBV15 and TRBJ2-5; TRBD1 is a possible D gene (6 bases). Germline V gene data show CDR1 as LNHNV and CDR2 as YYDKDF (reference sequence). The length of the CDR3 is 15 residues. Trimming removed 3 bases from V and 3 bases from J, with 14 bases in between. CDR3 bases: TGTGCCACCAGCAGCCGGTCCAGGGACAAAGAGACCCAGTACTTC. Protein sequence: CATSSRSRDKETQYF.

The chain employs TRBV19 and TRBJ1-6; D is perhaps TRBD1 (5 bases). The V gene lost 6 bases and the J gene lost 7 bases, with 16 bases spanning the gap. The CDR3 contains 15 residues. Germline CDR1 reads LNHDA; CDR2 reads SQIVND (reference sequence). Here the CDR3 DNA reads TGTGCCAGTAGACTCGGCAGGGAAGGGAATTCACCCCTCCACTTT. Translating gives CASRLGREGNSPLHF.

The chain joins TRBV7-9 to TRBJ2-5; TRBD1 is a possible D gene (6 bases). The CDR3 extends over 14 amino acids. Per the germline V gene, CDR1 is SEHNR and CDR2 is FQNEAQ (reference sequence). The V end was cut by 3 bases, the J end by 4 bases, with 12 bases between. This CDR3 reads CASSLNRDGETQYF. Written as DNA, the CDR3 is TGTGCCAGCAGCTTGAACAGGGACGGAGAGACCCAGTACTTC.

The count of this clone is one. The V call is TRBV5-4, the J call TRBJ2-5; 7 nucleotides line up with TRBD1. CDR1 is SGHNT, CDR2 YYREEE, per germline (reference sequence). V trimming: 0 bases; J trimming: 5 bases; junction bases outside the gene matches: 13. The CDR3 extends over 17 amino acids. This CDR3 reads CASSLAKTGWFGETQYF. Here the CDR3 DNA reads TGTGCCAGCAGCTTGGCCAAGACAGGGTGGTTCGGGGAGACCCAGTACTTC.

The chain combines TRBV5-6 with TRBJ1-5; 7 positions match TRBD1. CDR3 length equals 15 residues. Per the germline V gene, CDR1 is SGHDT and CDR2 is YYEEEE. V trimming: 4 bases; J trimming: 3 bases; junction bases outside the gene matches: 7. The CDR3 nucleotides are TGTGCCAGCAGCCGGAGCGACAGGGTCAATCAGCCCCAGCATTTT. Its protein product is CASSRSDRVNQPQHF. Based on the CDR3 plus reference TRBV5-6 and TRBJ1-5, the full variable domain is DAGVTQSPTHLIKTRGQQVTLRCSPKSGHDTVSWYQQALGQGPQFIFQYYEEEERQRGNFPDRFSGHQFPNYSSELNVNALLLGDSALYLCASSRSDRVNQPQHFGDGTRLSIL.

This clone has just a few counts. The J gene is TRBJ1-5, the V gene TRBV19; 7 positions match TRBD1. V dropped 5 bases and J dropped 2; count of bases not matched to a gene: 3. The CDR3 runs to 14 residues. Germline V gene lookup returns CDR1 LNHDA and CDR2 SQIVND (reference sequence). CDR3 in amino acids: CASSQGGGNQPQHF. The CDR3 nucleotides are TGTGCCAGTAGTCAGGGGGGTGGCAATCAGCCCCAGCATTTT.

The gene calls are TRBV19 and TRBJ2-3, with 7 bases identical to TRBD1. Looked up from germline, CDR1 is LNHDA and CDR2 is SQIVND (reference sequence). The CDR3 is made up of 14 amino acids. The junction had 3 bases not matched to a gene; V was cut back by 3 bases and J by 3 bases. The CDR3 coding sequence is TGTGCCAGTAGTATTTCAGGGGGAACAGATACGCAGTATTTT. It encodes CASSISGGTDTQYF. The full variable domain, with the rest looked up from reference TRBV19 and TRBJ2-3, is DGGITQSPKYLFRKEGQNVTLSCEQNLNHDAMYWYRQDPGQGLRLIYYSQIVNDFQKGDIAEGYSVSREKKESFPLTVTSAQKNPTAFYLCASSISGGTDTQYFGPGTRLTVL.

J is TRBJ1-5 and V is TRBV6-2 or TRBV6-3, with TRBD1 matching over 7 bases. Trimming cost V 4 bases and J 3 bases; bases outside gene matches: 3. The CDR3 has 14 residues. Germline CDR1 is MNHEY and CDR2 is SVGEGT. The CDR3 DNA follows: TGTGCCAGCAGTTGGACAGGAGCCAATCAGCCCCAGCATTTT. It translates to CASSWTGANQPQHF.

This clone came up many times. The genes are TRBV2 and TRBJ1-4; weak D call: TRBD1 (6 bases). The CDR3 contains 16 residues. Trimming cost V 2 bases and J 11 bases, with 21 bases left between them. CDR1 SNHLY and CDR2 FYNNEI come from the germline V gene. CDR3 sequence reads: CASSETRQGGRGKLFF. In nucleotides, the CDR3 is TGTGCCAGCAGTGAAACTAGGCAGGGCGGAAGGGGGAAACTGTTTTTT.

The chain is built from TRBV6-2 or TRBV6-3 and TRBJ2-2, with D perhaps matching TRBD2 (6 bases). The CDR3 is made up of 16 amino acids. Germline CDR1 and CDR2: MNHEY and SVGEGT. The V end lost 3 bases, the J end lost 4 bases, and 15 bases lay between the germline ends. The CDR3 DNA reads as TGTGCCAGCAGTTATGGGCTCCGGAGGGGCACCGGGGAGCTGTTTTTT. Amino acid sequence: CASSYGLRRGTGELFF.

This clone is a singleton in its sample. This chain uses TRBV11-2 with TRBJ2-7; 8 positions match TRBD1. The trim removed 3 bases at V and 4 bases at J, leaving 5 bases unmatched. The CDR3 spans 14 residues. The germline gives CDR1 SGHAT, CDR2 FQNNGV. In DNA form, the CDR3 reads TGTGCCAGCAGCTTCCAGGACAGGGTTTACGAGCAGTACTTC. This sequence encodes CASSFQDRVYEQYF.

The rearrangement uses TRBV12-3 or TRBV12-4 and TRBJ1-1, with D possibly matching TRBD1 (5 bases). Trimming left V 6 bases short and J 1 base short, with 9 bases between. The CDR3 covers 13 residues. CDR3 region: CASRGPSNTEAFF. CDR3 in DNA: TGTGCCAGCAGGGGGCCCTCGAACACTGAAGCTTTCTTT.

The chain carries TRBV25-1 and TRBJ2-3, with 11 bases matching TRBD1. V gave up 7 bases and J gave up 8 bases; unmatched junction bases: 11. Germline V gene data show CDR1 as MGHDK and CDR2 as SYGVNS. The CDR3 spans 15 residues. CDR3 nucleotides: TGTGCCAGCACATCGGGACAGGGGGAAGTTGGTACGCAGTATTTT. Translated: CASTSGQGEVGTQYF. Complete variable domain (other parts from reference TRBV25-1 and TRBJ2-3): EADIYQTPRYLVIGTGKKITLECSQTMGHDKMYWYQQDPGMELHLIHYSYGVNSTEKGDLSSESTVSRIRTEHFPLTLESARPSHTSQYLCASTSGQGEVGTQYFGPGTRLTVL.

The chain couples TRBV7-3 to TRBJ1-5; D unresolved. CDR3 length equals 13 residues. Germline V gene lookup returns CDR1 SGHTA and CDR2 FQGTGA. V shed 2 bases and J shed 4 bases, with 6 bases lying between them. In DNA, the CDR3 is TGTGCCAGCAGCTTAGAGGAAAATCAGCCCCAGCATTTT. Translated, it gives CASSLEENQPQHF.

The rearrangement uses TRBV5-1 and TRBJ2-7; 8 nucleotides align to TRBD1. V shed 3 bases and J 5 bases; nucleotides not matched to a gene: 4. Per the germline V gene, CDR1 is SGHRS and CDR2 is YFSETQ. The CDR3 totals 13 residues. CDR3 region: CASSSDRGHEQYF. CDR3 DNA: TGCGCCAGCAGCTCTGACAGGGGCCACGAGCAGTACTTC.

V is TRBV19 and J is TRBJ1-2; TRBD1 agrees at 7 bases. The CDR3 is 17 residues long. Germline assignment: CDR1 LNHDA and CDR2 SQIVND (reference sequence). With 3 bases clipped from V and 0 bases from J, the junction kept 10 bases outside the gene matches. The CDR3 spells CASSIMGQIVTNYGYTF. The CDR3 DNA is TGTGCCAGTAGTATCATGGGACAGATAGTTACTAACTATGGCTACACCTTC.

In regard to this clone: The same CDR3 is also encoded by other DNA sequences in this sample. The chain recombines TRBV7-9 with TRBJ1-3; D unresolved. V gave up 5 bases and J gave up 3 bases, with 5 bases separating them. CDR1 and CDR2 (germline): SEHNR, FQNEAQ (reference sequence). The CDR3 contains 12 residues. CDR3 amino acids: CASSPSGNTIYF. The CDR3 DNA reads TGTGCCAGCAGCCCGAGTGGAAACACCATATATTTT. Based on the CDR3 plus reference TRBV7-9 and TRBJ1-3, the full variable domain is DTGVSQNPRHKITKRGQNVTFRCDPISEHNRLYWYRQTLGQGPEFLTYFQNEAQLEKSRLLSDRFSAERPKGSFSTLEIQRTEQGDSAMYLCASSPSGNTIYFGEGSWLTVV.